A single sample is the source of the 28 T cell receptor beta chains below, sequenced in a study of cytomegalovirus exposure and HLA in healthy donors. The assay was immunoSEQ multiplex PCR, and TCRdb's table has in-frame clones only and misses some. The sample has fewer than 120,000 clones, roughly 90% seen once. Sequenced input: PBMCs. These receptors were taken from a woman aged 25 to 45 in good health and CMV-seropositive.

V usage is TRBV14 and J usage is TRBJ1-2; 7 bases are a match to TRBD1. The length of the CDR3 is 14 residues. The germline V gene has CDR1 SGHDN and CDR2 FVKESK. The V segment lost 5 bases and the J segment 4 bases; nucleotides outside the gene matches: 7. CDR3 in amino acids: CASSLQGTVYGYTF. CDR3 in DNA: TGTGCCAGCAGCTTGCAGGGGACAGTCTATGGCTACACCTTC.

The CDR3 sequence: CASIPDNLNTEAFF. Here the CDR3 DNA reads TGTGCCAGTATACCCGACAATTTGAACACTGAAGCTTTCTTT. The V gene is TRBV19, the J gene TRBJ1-1; D remains ambiguous. The germline V and J ends were trimmed by 7 bases and 0 bases, with 12 bases remaining between them. The germline V gene has CDR1 LNHDA and CDR2 SQIVND (reference sequence). The CDR3 contains 14 residues.

The chain couples TRBV6-6 to TRBJ2-7; 7 nucleotides line up with TRBD1. Trimming at V came to 6 bases and at J to 1 base, leaving 9 bases not matched to a gene. The germline CDR1 and CDR2 sequences are MNHNY and SVGAGI (reference sequence). The CDR3 is made up of 15 amino acids. The CDR3 coding sequence is TGTGCCAGCAGGCCAAACCGGGACAGATCCTACGAGCAGTACTTC. It specifies CASRPNRDRSYEQYF.

The J gene is TRBJ2-1, the V gene TRBV11-3, with 9 bases that match TRBD1. Per the germline V gene, CDR1 is SGHNT and CDR2 is YENEEA. The CDR3 runs 15 residues. V lost 3 bases and J lost 2; bases outside the gene matches: 2. The CDR3 sequence: CASSLGQGTYNEQFF. The CDR3, as DNA: TGTGCCAGCAGCTTGGGACAGGGAACCTACAATGAGCAGTTCTTC.

The chain links TRBV30 to TRBJ2-7; the D gene is possibly TRBD2 (7 bases). The CDR3 loop spans 13 amino acids. The V and J ends lost 4 bases and 2 bases respectively, with 12 bases between them. Germline-derived CDR1 and CDR2 are GTSNPN and SVGIG (reference sequence). The CDR3 DNA sequence: TGTGCCTGGAAGGGAGGGGGAACCTACGAGCAGTACTTC. The encoded protein is CAWKGGGTYEQYF.

The chain recombines TRBV7-2 with TRBJ2-7; 10 bases match TRBD1. The V gene's germline CDR1 is SGHTA and CDR2 FQGNSA. The CDR3 loop spans 14 amino acids. The ends lost 4 bases at V and 2 bases at J; junction bases unmatched: 2. Here the CDR3 DNA reads TGTGCCAGCAGCTCGGACAGGGGGACCTACGAGCAGTACTTC. Translation gives CASSSDRGTYEQYF.

The genes are TRBV4-1 and TRBJ1-2; 7 positions match TRBD1. Per the germline V gene, CDR1 is MGHRA and CDR2 is YSYEKL. J lost 5 bases, V lost 4 bases, and 10 bases had no gene match. The CDR3 runs to 15 residues. CDR3 sequence (DNA): TGCGCCAGCAGCCGACAAGGAGGGGGCGAGTATGGCTACACCTTC. This translates into CASSRQGGGEYGYTF.

This clone was detected once. The chain recombines TRBV5-1 with TRBJ2-5; the match to TRBD2 covers 10 bases. Per germline, CDR1 SGHRS and CDR2 YFSETQ. The junction had 8 bases not matched to a gene; V was cut back by 4 bases and J by 5 bases. The CDR3 is 15 amino acids. The CDR3 reads CASSDQRGGFETQYF. DNA of the CDR3: TGCGCCAGCAGCGATCAGCGGGGGGGCTTCGAGACCCAGTACTTC.

The V gene is TRBV4-2, the J gene TRBJ2-7, with a possible D match to TRBD1 (5 bases). The CDR3 has 14 residues. Germline V lookup: CDR1 LGHNA, CDR2 YNFKEQ. V was cut by 0 bases and J by 5 bases, with 11 bases left in between. CDR3 sequence: CASSQDWQGHEQYF. CDR3 sequence (DNA): TGTGCCAGCAGCCAAGATTGGCAGGGCCACGAGCAGTACTTC.

This chain uses TRBV2 with TRBJ1-1, with D maybe TRBD1 (6 bases). The CDR3 is made up of 15 amino acids. V was trimmed by 6 bases and J by 0 bases, leaving 14 bases between them. Germline CDR1 and CDR2: SNHLY and FYNNEI. CDR3 in amino acids: CASSRGGGLNTEAFF. DNA of the CDR3: TGTGCCAGCAGCCGTGGCGGGGGCCTGAACACTGAAGCTTTCTTT.

The rearrangement links TRBV28 to TRBJ1-5; D gene uncertain. The CDR3 runs to 14 residues. Deletions cut 4 bases from V and 6 bases from J, with 13 bases between. CDR1 MDHEN and CDR2 SYDVKM come from the germline V gene. The CDR3 DNA sequence: TGTGCCAGCAGTTCTGGGAGCGAGGTTCAGCCCCAGCATTTT. Its protein is CASSSGSEVQPQHF.

The rearrangement joins TRBV7-8 to TRBJ2-5; 8 positions match TRBD2. Per germline, CDR1 SGHVS and CDR2 FQNEAQ. Unmatched junction bases numbered 18, after V lost 0 bases and J lost 6 bases. This CDR3 is built from 19 residues. CDR3 in amino acids: CASSLADVAGGLTRKTQYF. The CDR3 region has the DNA TGTGCCAGCAGCTTAGCGGATGTGGCGGGGGGACTAACTAGGAAGACCCAGTACTTC.

The V call is TRBV19, the J call TRBJ2-1, with D maybe TRBD1 (6 bases). CDR3 length: 15 residues. Germline V gene sequence: CDR1 LNHDA, CDR2 SQIVND (reference sequence). Trimming removed 3 bases at V and 9 bases at J, with 18 bases between. The CDR3 reads CASSIGIRGYGEQFF. CDR3 bases: TGTGCCAGTAGTATCGGTATCAGGGGTTATGGTGAGCAGTTCTTC.

This clone was seen a few times. The V gene is TRBV5-6, the J gene TRBJ1-2, with TRBD1 as a possible D gene (5 bases). Germline V gene sequence: CDR1 SGHDT, CDR2 YYEEEE. Deletions cut 0 bases from V and 2 bases from J, with 8 bases between. This CDR3 is built from 14 residues. The CDR3 sequence is CASSLVQGNYGYTF. DNA for the CDR3: TGTGCCAGCAGCTTGGTCCAGGGAAACTATGGCTACACCTTC.

The V and J genes are TRBV27 and TRBJ2-3; 12 nucleotides line up with TRBD2. Unmatched junction bases numbered 0, after V lost 8 bases and J lost 3 bases. Germline V gives CDR1 MNHEY, CDR2 SMNVEV (reference sequence). The CDR3 has 13 residues. The CDR3 DNA reads TGTGCCAGCGGACTAGCGGGAACAGATACGCAGTATTTT. This translates into CASGLAGTDTQYF.

The chain combines TRBV1 with TRBJ1-3. TRBV1 is labeled a pseudogene. This CDR3 comprises 20 residues. The CDR3 nucleotides are TGCACCAGCAGCCAAGATGGCGGGGAGGATAGGGTTCACTCTGGAAACACCATATATTTT. Amino acid sequence: CTSSQDGGEDRVHSGNTIYF.

This clone was detected only a few times. The chain recombines TRBV28 with TRBJ2-2; 14 nucleotides match TRBD2. With V trimmed by 4 bases and J by 3 bases, 10 bases remained unmatched. CDR3 length equals 19 residues. Looked up from germline, CDR1 is MDHEN and CDR2 is SYDVKM. DNA of the CDR3: TGTGCCAGCAGTTACCCGGGACTAGCGGGAGTTAGTGACACCGGGGAGCTGTTTTTT. It is translated as CASSYPGLAGVSDTGELFF.

The rearrangement joins TRBV4-3 to TRBJ2-2, with a possible D match to TRBD2 (5 bases). Trimming removed 0 bases at V and 5 bases at J, with 13 bases between. The CDR3 is 16 residues long. The germline gives CDR1 LGHNA, CDR2 YSLEER. As DNA, the CDR3 is TGCGCCAGCAGCCAAGATGGGTCGAGAGGGACCGGGGAGCTGTTTTTT. Amino acids: CASSQDGSRGTGELFF.

CDR3 loop: CASRTSGTINEQFF. In nucleotides, the CDR3 is TGTGCCAGCAGAACTAGCGGGACTATCAATGAGCAGTTCTTC. The chain carries TRBV19 and TRBJ2-1; 10 bases fit TRBD2. The CDR3 runs to 14 residues. Germline trimming cut 9 bases from V and 6 bases from J; bases unmatched to any gene: 8. Germline values: CDR1 LNHDA, CDR2 SQIVND (reference sequence).

The V gene is TRBV4-3, the J gene TRBJ1-2; 7 bases match TRBD1. Germline values: CDR1 LGHNA, CDR2 YSLEER. J was trimmed by 8 bases and V by 0 bases; bases with no gene match: 3. This CDR3 contains 13 residues. CDR3 sequence (DNA): TGCGCCAGCAGCCAAGAGACAGGGTTGGGCTACACCTTC. Its translation is CASSQETGLGYTF.

The count of this clone is one. The chain combines TRBV4-1 with TRBJ2-1, with 11 bases lining up with TRBD2. The CDR3 consists of 17 residues. The junction had 12 bases not matched to a gene; V was cut back by 3 bases and J by 8 bases. CDR1 and CDR2 from the germline V gene are MGHRA and YSYEKL. The CDR3 spells CASSQVLLAGGLDEQFF. The CDR3 DNA follows: TGCGCCAGCAGCCAGGTACTTTTAGCGGGAGGGCTCGATGAGCAGTTCTTC.

The rearrangement joins TRBV9 to TRBJ2-2; 9 bases match TRBD1. Germline V gene sequence: CDR1 SGDLS, CDR2 YYNGEE. V was pared by 3 bases and J by 5 bases, with 8 bases of the junction left unmatched. The CDR3 has 16 residues. CDR3 DNA: TGTGCCAGCAGCGCACAGGGGGCGCAGGGGACCGGGGAGCTGTTTTTT. Translating it yields CASSAQGAQGTGELFF.

This clone has only a few counts. The chain recombines TRBV30 with TRBJ1-2; D is undetermined. V was shortened by 4 bases and J by 11 bases, with 17 bases between the two germline ends. The CDR3 length is 12 residues. CDR1 GTSNPN and CDR2 SVGIG come from the germline V gene (reference sequence). In nucleotides, the CDR3 is TGTGCCTGGATGAGGAGTGTAACCGTTTACACCTTC. This gives the protein CAWMRSVTVYTF.

V usage is TRBV5-1 and J usage is TRBJ2-1; 7 bases map to TRBD2. The CDR3 spans 16 residues. After removal of 0 bases from V and 3 bases from J, the junction contained 6 bases not matched to a gene. From germline, CDR1 is SGHRS and CDR2 YFSETQ. The CDR3 DNA reads TGCGCCAGCAGCTTGGTGCGGGAGCGGGTCTACAATGAGCAGTTCTTC. It is translated as CASSLVRERVYNEQFF.

This clone has a single count. This chain joins TRBV2 and TRBJ2-7; 9 positions agree with TRBD2. V lost 10 bases, J lost 5 bases, and 12 bases stayed unmatched. Germline V CDR1 and CDR2: SNHLY, FYNNEI. This CDR3 has 14 amino acids. CDR3 sequence: CATLGAGGPHEQYF. The CDR3 bases are TGTGCCACCCTGGGGGCGGGAGGGCCCCACGAGCAGTACTTC.

CDR3 sequence: CAISWTGSNTGELFF. The CDR3, as DNA: TGTGCCATCAGCTGGACAGGGTCTAACACCGGGGAGCTGTTTTTT. The chain combines TRBV10-3 with TRBJ2-2; 8 positions match TRBD1. The length of the CDR3 is 15 residues. With 6 bases clipped from V and 2 bases from J, the junction kept 5 bases outside the gene matches. Germline CDR1 and CDR2: ENHRY and SYGVKD.

The chain combines TRBV5-4 with TRBJ1-1; the match to TRBD1 covers 8 bases. The ends lost 3 bases at V and 0 bases at J; junction bases unmatched: 4. The CDR3 runs 15 residues. CDR1 is SGHNT, CDR2 YYREEE, per germline (reference sequence). In nucleotides, the CDR3 is TGTGCCAGCAGCTGGCAGGGGGCCTTGAACACTGAAGCTTTCTTT. It yields the protein CASSWQGALNTEAFF.

The V and J genes are TRBV5-4 and TRBJ2-1; tentative D call: TRBD1 (5 bases). Deletions cut 4 bases from V and 8 bases from J, with 10 bases between. This CDR3 has 12 amino acids. Germline V gene lookup returns CDR1 SGHNT and CDR2 YYREEE (reference sequence). The chain's CDR3 is CASSLTGYEQFF. For the CDR3, the DNA is TGTGCCAGCAGCCTAACAGGTTATGAGCAGTTCTTC.